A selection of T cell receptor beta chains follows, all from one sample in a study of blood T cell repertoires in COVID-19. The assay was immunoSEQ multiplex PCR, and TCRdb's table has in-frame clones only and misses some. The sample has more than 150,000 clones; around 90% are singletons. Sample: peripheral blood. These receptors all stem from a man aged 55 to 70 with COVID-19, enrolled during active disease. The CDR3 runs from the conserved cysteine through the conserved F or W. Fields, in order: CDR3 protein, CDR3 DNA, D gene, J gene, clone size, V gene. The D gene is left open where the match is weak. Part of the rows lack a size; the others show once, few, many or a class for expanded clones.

CASSQSLTGLHGYTF	TGTGCCAGCAGTCAATCCCTGACAGGGCTCCATGGCTACACCTTC	TRBD1	TRBJ1-2	.	TRBV27
CASSIVAGTGELFF	TGTGCCAGTAGTATAGTGGCCGGGACCGGGGAGCTGTTTTTT	.	TRBJ2-2	.	TRBV19
CASSLDTNYGYTF	TGCGCCAGCAGCTTGGATACTAACTATGGCTACACCTTC	.	TRBJ1-2	.	TRBV5-1
CASSYPRGGLNTEAFF	TGTGCCAGCAGTTACCCGCGGGGGGGGTTGAACACTGAAGCTTTCTTT	.	TRBJ1-1	.	TRBV6-5
CASSLASIAGGQETQYF	TGCGCCAGCAGCTTGGCCAGTATCGCGGGGGGGCAAGAGACCCAGTACTTC	TRBD2	TRBJ2-5	.	TRBV5-1
CASSSSGTHTF	TGTGCCAGCAGTTCCTCGGGCACACACACCTTC	.	TRBJ1-2	.	TRBV6-5
CASSLSRSSDREAFF	TGTGCCAGCAGCTTAAGCCGCAGTAGCGATAGAGAAGCTTTCTTT	.	TRBJ1-1	.	TRBV7-3
CASSYSSLRGWTEAFF	TGTGCCAGCAGTTACTCGAGCTTACGGGGTTGGACTGAAGCTTTCTTT	.	TRBJ1-1	.	TRBV6-5
CASSRQGNTEAFF	TGTGCCAGCTCCAGACAGGGGAACACTGAAGCTTTCTTT	TRBD1	TRBJ1-1	.	TRBV2
CATTSGSQAEAFF	TGTGCCACCACTTCGGGGAGCCAAGCTGAAGCTTTCTTT	.	TRBJ1-1	.	TRBV18
CASSQDTAGGANTGELFF	TGTGCCAGCAGCCAAGATACGGCGGGAGGGGCGAACACCGGGGAGCTGTTTTTT	TRBD2	TRBJ2-2	.	TRBV4-2
CASSQGNRGNNEQFF	TGCGCCAGCAGCCAAGGCAACAGGGGTAACAATGAGCAGTTCTTC	TRBD1	TRBJ2-1	.	TRBV4-3
CASSESAGGLNEKLFF	TGCGCCAGCAGTGAGTCGGCAGGCGGACTAAATGAAAAACTGTTTTTT	.	TRBJ1-4	once	TRBV10-1
CASSVTTTGVGSPLHF	TGTGCCAGCAGTGTGACCACGACAGGGGTGGGCTCACCCCTCCACTTT	TRBD1	TRBJ1-6	few	TRBV6-2/TRBV6-3
CASSEYILTDSSGNTIYF	TGTGCCAGCAGTGAATATATATTGACAGATTCCTCTGGAAACACCATATATTTT	.	TRBJ1-3	.	TRBV25-1
CASSDTGNQPQHF	TGTGCCAGCAGTGACACAGGTAATCAGCCCCAGCATTTT	.	TRBJ1-5	.	TRBV2
CASSGDRPNYGYTF	TGTGCCAGCAGCGGGGACAGACCCAACTATGGCTACACCTTC	TRBD1	TRBJ1-2	.	TRBV9
CASSADRNSNQPQHF	TGTGCCAGCTCAGCAGACAGGAATAGCAATCAGCCCCAGCATTTT	.	TRBJ1-5	.	TRBV18
CASSLTGTTEAFF	TGTGCCAGCAGTTTGACAGGGACCACTGAAGCTTTCTTT	TRBD1	TRBJ1-1	.	TRBV5-8
CASSLAGGLTNTEAFF	TGTGCCAGCAGCTTGGCCGGGGGGCTTACAAACACTGAAGCTTTCTTT	.	TRBJ1-1	few	TRBV5-5
CASSPLPTTMNTEAFF	TGTGCCAGCTCACCCCTCCCGACAACCATGAACACTGAAGCTTTCTTT	.	TRBJ1-1	.	TRBV18
CASRHDTNYGYTF	TGTGCCAGCAGACACGACACTAACTATGGCTACACCTTC	.	TRBJ1-2	.	TRBV5-6
CASSATTGAGVDTQYF	TGTGCCAGCAGCGCGACAACAGGGGCCGGGGTAGATACGCAGTATTTT	TRBD1	TRBJ2-3	.	TRBV11-2
CAWRQGARTEAFF	TGTGCCTGGAGACAGGGGGCAAGGACTGAAGCTTTCTTT	TRBD1	TRBJ1-1	.	TRBV30
CATHPRTPDAEAFF	TGTGCCACCCATCCCAGGACTCCAGACGCTGAAGCTTTCTTT	.	TRBJ1-1	once	TRBV6-5
CASSIGLGDRNEQFF	TGTGCCAGTAGTATCGGACTGGGAGATCGGAATGAGCAGTTCTTC	.	TRBJ2-1	.	TRBV19
CSVDGGLYNEQFF	TGCAGCGTTGACGGGGGGCTGTACAATGAGCAGTTCTTC	.	TRBJ2-1	few	TRBV29-1
CASSSPGLAGKGFETQYF	TGTGCCAGCAGCTCGCCGGGACTAGCGGGGAAGGGGTTCGAGACCCAGTACTTC	TRBD2	TRBJ2-5	.	TRBV7-2
CASSYRSTGSDEQYF	TGTGCCAGCAGCTACCGTAGCACTGGATCCGACGAGCAGTACTTC	.	TRBJ2-7	.	TRBV5-6
CASSQSSGYNSPLHF	TGCGCCAGCAGCCAATCGTCGGGGTATAATTCACCCCTCCACTTT	.	TRBJ1-6	.	TRBV5-1
CATSVVAGAEQFF	TGTGCCACCAGTGTGGTAGCGGGGGCTGAGCAGTTCTTC	TRBD2	TRBJ2-1	.	TRBV24-1
CASSYSDRGLYEQYF	TGTGCCAGCAGTTACTCGGACAGGGGGCTTTACGAGCAGTACTTC	TRBD1	TRBJ2-7	.	TRBV6-5
CSVSVTGSQTYNEQFF	TGCAGCGTTTCGGTTACCGGGTCCCAAACCTACAATGAGCAGTTCTTC	.	TRBJ2-1	.	TRBV29-1
CASSQSGQPADTQYF	TGTGCCAGCAGCCAATCGGGGCAGCCGGCAGATACGCAGTATTTT	.	TRBJ2-3	.	TRBV16
CASSPTTGAVEAFF	TGTGCCAGCAGCCCGACGACAGGGGCGGTTGAAGCTTTCTTT	TRBD1	TRBJ1-1	.	TRBV16
CASSLKSTYEQYF	TGTGCCAGCAGTTTGAAGAGTACCTACGAGCAGTACTTC	.	TRBJ2-7	.	TRBV27
CASSLKDTQGYTF	TGTGCCAGCAGTTTAAAGGACACTCAGGGCTACACCTTC	.	TRBJ1-2	.	TRBV27
CASSSRDNEQFF	TGTGCCAGCAGTTCCCGGGACAATGAGCAGTTCTTC	.	TRBJ2-1	.	TRBV12-3/TRBV12-4
CASSSTRQFESLYYGYTF	TGTGCCAGCAGTTCCACGAGACAGTTCGAGTCCTTGTACTATGGCTACACCTTC	.	TRBJ1-2	.	TRBV27
CASSQDSGGSVADTQYF	TGCGCCAGCAGCCAAGATTCTGGCGGGAGTGTTGCGGATACGCAGTATTTT	TRBD2	TRBJ2-3	.	TRBV4-1
CASSLRTVNEQFF	TGTGCCAGCAGCCTCAGGACAGTCAATGAGCAGTTCTTC	.	TRBJ2-1	once	TRBV7-2